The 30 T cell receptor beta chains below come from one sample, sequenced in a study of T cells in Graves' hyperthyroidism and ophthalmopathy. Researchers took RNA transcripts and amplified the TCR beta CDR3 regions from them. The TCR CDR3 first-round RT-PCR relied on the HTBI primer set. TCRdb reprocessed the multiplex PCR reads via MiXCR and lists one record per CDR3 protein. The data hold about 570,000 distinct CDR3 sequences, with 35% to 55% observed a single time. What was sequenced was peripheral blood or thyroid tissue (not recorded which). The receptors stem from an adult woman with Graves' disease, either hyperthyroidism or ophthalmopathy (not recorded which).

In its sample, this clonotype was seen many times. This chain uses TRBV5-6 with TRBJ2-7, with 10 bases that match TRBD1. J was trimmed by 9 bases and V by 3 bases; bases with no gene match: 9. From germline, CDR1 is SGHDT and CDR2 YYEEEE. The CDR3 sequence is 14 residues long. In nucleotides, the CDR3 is TGTGCCAGCAGCTCCCGGGACAGGGGATTGGTGCAGTACTTC. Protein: CASSSRDRGLVQYF.

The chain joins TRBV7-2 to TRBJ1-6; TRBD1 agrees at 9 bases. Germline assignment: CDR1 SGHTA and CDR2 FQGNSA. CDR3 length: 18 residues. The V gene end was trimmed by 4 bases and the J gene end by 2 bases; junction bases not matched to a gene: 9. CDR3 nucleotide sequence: TGTGCCAGCAGCTCCATACCGGGACAGGGTACCTATAATTCACCCCTCCACTTT. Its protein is CASSSIPGQGTYNSPLHF.

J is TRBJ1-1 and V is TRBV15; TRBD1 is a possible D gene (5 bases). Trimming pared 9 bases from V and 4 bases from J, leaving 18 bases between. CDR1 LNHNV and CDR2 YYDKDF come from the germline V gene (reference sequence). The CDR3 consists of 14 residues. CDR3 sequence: CATTGGALSTEAFF. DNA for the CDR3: TGTGCCACAACGGGCGGGGCCTTAAGCACTGAAGCTTTCTTT. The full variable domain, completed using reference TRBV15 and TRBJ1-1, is DAMVIQNPRYQVTQFGKPVTLSCSQTLNHNVMYWYQQKSSQAPKLLFHYYDKDFNNEADTPDNFQSRRPNTSFCFLDIRSPGLGDTAMYLCATTGGALSTEAFFGQGTRLTVV.

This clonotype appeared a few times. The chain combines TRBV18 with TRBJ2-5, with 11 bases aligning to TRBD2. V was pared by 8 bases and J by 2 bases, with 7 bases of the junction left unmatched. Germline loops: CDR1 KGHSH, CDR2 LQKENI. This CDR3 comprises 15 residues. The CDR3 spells CASARLAGSQETQYF. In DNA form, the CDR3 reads TGTGCCAGCGCCAGACTAGCGGGATCACAAGAGACCCAGTACTTC.

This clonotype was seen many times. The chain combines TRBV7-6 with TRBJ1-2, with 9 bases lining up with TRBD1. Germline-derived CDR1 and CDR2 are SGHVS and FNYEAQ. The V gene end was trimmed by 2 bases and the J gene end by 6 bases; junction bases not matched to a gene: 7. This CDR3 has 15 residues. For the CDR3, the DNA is TGTGCCAGCAGCTTACCGGGACAGGGAGCGGATGGCTACACCTTC. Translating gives CASSLPGQGADGYTF.

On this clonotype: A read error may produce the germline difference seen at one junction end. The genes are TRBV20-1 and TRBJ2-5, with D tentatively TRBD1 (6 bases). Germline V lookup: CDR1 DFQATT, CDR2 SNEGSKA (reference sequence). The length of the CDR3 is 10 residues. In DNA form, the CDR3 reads TGCAGTGCGACCACAGGGCAGGAGTGCTTC. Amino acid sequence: CSATTGQECF.

The CDR3 DNA follows: TGTGCCAGCAGCGCAAACGGGAACTATGGCTACACCTTC. Amino acid sequence: CASSANGNYGYTF. V usage is TRBV9 and J usage is TRBJ1-2; D not resolved. V was shortened by 3 bases and J by 2 bases, with 8 bases between the two germline ends. The CDR3 is made up of 13 amino acids. The germline V gene encodes CDR1 SGDLS and CDR2 YYNGEE.

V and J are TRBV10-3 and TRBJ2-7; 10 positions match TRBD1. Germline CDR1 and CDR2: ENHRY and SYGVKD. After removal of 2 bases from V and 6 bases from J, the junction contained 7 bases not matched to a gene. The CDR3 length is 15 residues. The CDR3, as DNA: TGTGCCATCAGTGAGCTTTTGACAGGGGGCCGCGAGCAGTACTTC. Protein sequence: CAISELLTGGREQYF.

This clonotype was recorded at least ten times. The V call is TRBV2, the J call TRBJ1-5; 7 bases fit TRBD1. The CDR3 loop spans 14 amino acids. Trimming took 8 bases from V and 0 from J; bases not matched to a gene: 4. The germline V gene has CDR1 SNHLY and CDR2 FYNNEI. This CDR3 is CASGGQASNQPQHF. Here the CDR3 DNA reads TGTGCCAGCGGAGGACAGGCTAGCAATCAGCCCCAGCATTTT.

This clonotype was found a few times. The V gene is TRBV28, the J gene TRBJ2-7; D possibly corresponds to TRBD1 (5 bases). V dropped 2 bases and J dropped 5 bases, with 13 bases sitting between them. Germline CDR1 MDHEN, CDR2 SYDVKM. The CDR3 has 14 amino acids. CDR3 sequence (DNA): TGTGCCAGCAGTTTAAGCACAGGTAACGACGAGCAGTACTTC. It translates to CASSLSTGNDEQYF.

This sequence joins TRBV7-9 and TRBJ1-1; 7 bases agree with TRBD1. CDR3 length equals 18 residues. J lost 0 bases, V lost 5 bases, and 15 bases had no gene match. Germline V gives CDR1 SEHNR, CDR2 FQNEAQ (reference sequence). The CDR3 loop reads CASSRLGWRQGLNTEAFF. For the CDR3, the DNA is TGTGCCAGCAGCCGCCTCGGTTGGCGACAGGGACTGAACACTGAAGCTTTCTTT.

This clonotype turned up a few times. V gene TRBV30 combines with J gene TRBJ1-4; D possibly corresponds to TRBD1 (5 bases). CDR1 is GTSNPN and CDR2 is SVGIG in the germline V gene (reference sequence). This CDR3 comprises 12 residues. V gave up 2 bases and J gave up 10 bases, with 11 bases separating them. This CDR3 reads CAWSPRGGKLFF. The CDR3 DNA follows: TGTGCCTGGAGTCCCCGTGGGGGAAAACTGTTTTTT. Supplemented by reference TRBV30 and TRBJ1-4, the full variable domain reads SQTIHQWPATLVQPVGSPLSLECTVEGTSNPNLYWYRQAAGRGLQLLFYSVGIGQISSEVPQNLSASRPQDRQFILSSKKLLLSDSGFYLCAWSPRGGKLFFGSGTQLSVL.

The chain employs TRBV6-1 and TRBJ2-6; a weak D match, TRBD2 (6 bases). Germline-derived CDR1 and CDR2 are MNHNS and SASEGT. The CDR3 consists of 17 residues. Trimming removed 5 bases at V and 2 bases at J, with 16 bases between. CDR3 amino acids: CASSSRDWGAGANVLTF. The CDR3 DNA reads TGTGCCAGCAGTAGCAGGGATTGGGGGGCTGGGGCCAACGTCCTGACTTTC.

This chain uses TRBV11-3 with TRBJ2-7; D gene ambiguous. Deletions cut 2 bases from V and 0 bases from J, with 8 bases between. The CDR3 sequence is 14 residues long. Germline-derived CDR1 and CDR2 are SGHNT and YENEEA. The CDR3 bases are TGTGCCAGCAGCTTAACAGTCCACTCCTACGAGCAGTACTTC. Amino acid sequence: CASSLTVHSYEQYF.

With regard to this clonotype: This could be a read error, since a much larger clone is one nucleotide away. CDR3 sequence: CASSRPYSSGANVLTF. The CDR3 nucleotides read TGTGCCAGCAGCCGCCCCTATAGCTCTGGGGCCAACGTCCTGACTTTC. V is TRBV7-9 and J is TRBJ2-6; D unclear. CDR1 and CDR2 from the germline V gene are SEHNR and FQNEAQ (reference sequence). Trimming removed 5 bases at V and 0 bases at J, with 11 bases between. The CDR3 extends over 16 amino acids.

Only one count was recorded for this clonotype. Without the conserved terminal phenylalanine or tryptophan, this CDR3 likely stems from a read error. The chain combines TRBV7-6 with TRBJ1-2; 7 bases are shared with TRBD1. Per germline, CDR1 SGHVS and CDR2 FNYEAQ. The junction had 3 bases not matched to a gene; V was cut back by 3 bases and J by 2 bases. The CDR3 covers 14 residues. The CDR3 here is CASSFGTENYGYTL. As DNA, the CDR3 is TGTGCCAGCAGCTTCGGGACAGAAAACTATGGCTACACCCTC.

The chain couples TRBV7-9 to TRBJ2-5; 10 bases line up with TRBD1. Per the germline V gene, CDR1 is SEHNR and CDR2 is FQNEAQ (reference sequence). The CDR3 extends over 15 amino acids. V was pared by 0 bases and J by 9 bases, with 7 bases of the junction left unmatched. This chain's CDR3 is CASSLADRGDQPQYF. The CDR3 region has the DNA TGTGCCAGCAGCTTAGCGGACAGGGGGGATCAGCCCCAGTACTTC.

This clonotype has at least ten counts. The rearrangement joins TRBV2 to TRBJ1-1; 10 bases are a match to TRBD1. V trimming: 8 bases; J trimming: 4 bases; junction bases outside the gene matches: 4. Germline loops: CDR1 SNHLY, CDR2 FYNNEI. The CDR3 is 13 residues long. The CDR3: CASSWTGGTEAFF. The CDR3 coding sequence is TGTGCCAGCTCGTGGACAGGGGGCACTGAAGCTTTCTTT.

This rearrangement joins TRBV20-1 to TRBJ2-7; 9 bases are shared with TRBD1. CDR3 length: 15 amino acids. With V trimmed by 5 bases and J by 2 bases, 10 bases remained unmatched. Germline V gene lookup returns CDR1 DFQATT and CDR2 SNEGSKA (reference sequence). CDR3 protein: CSAPDRGRGAYEQYF. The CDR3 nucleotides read TGCAGTGCTCCTGACAGGGGGAGGGGAGCCTACGAGCAGTACTTC.

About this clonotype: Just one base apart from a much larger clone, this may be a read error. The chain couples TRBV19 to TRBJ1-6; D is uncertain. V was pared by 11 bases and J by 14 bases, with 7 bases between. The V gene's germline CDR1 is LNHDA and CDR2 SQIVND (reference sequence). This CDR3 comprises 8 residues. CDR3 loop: CARSSLHF. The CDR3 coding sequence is TGTGCCCGGTCATCCCTCCACTTT.

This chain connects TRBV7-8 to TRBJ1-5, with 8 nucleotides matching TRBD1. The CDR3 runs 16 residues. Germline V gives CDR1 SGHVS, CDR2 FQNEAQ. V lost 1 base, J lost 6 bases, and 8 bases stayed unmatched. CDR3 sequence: CASSLVQGAGSQPQHF. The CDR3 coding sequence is TGTGCCAGCAGCTTAGTCCAGGGGGCTGGGAGTCAGCCCCAGCATTTT.

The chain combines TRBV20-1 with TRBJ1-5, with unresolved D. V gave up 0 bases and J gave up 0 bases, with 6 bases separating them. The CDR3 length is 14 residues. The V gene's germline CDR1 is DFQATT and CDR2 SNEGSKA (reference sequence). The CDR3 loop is CSARDLGSNQPQHF. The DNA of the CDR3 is TGCAGTGCTAGAGATCTCGGTAGCAATCAGCCCCAGCATTTT.

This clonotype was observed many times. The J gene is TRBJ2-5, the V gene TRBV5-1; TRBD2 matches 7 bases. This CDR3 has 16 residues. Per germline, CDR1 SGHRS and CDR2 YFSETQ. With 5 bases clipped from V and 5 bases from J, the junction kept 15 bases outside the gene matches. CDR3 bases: TGCGCCAGCAGAGGGCAGCGGGGACTCCTGGGGGAGACCCAGTACTTC. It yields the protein CASRGQRGLLGETQYF.

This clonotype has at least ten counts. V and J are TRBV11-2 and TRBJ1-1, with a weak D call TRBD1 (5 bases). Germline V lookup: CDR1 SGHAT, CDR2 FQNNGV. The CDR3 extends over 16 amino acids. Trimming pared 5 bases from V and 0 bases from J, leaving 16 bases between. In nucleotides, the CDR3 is TGTGCCAGCAGCAAGGGGAGTTTCGACATGAACACTGAAGCTTTCTTT. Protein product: CASSKGSFDMNTEAFF.

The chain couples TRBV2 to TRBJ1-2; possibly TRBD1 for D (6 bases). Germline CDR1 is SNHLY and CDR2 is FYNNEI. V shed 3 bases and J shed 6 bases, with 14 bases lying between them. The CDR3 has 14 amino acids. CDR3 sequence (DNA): TGTGCCAGCAGTGAGAGGCAGGGGTCCCATGGCTACACCTTC. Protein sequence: CASSERQGSHGYTF.

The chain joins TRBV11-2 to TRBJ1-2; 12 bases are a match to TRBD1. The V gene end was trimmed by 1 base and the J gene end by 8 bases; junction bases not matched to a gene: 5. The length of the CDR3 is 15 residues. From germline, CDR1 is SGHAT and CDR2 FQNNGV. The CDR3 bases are TGTGCCAGCAGCTTAGGGGACAGGGGGCTTGGAGGCTACACCTTC. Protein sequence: CASSLGDRGLGGYTF. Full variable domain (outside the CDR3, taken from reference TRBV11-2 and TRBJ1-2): EAGVAQSPRYKIIEKRQSVAFWCNPISGHATLYWYQQILGQGPKLLIQFQNNGVVDDSQLPKDRFSAERLKGVDSTLKIQPAKLEDSAVYLCASSLGDRGLGGYTFGSGTRLTVV.

CDR3 sequence reads: CASSNKITTGELFF. CDR3 nucleotide sequence: TGTGCCAGCAGTAACAAAATAACGACCGGGGAGCTGTTTTTT. The rearrangement links TRBV25-1 to TRBJ2-2; D not resolved. This CDR3 has 14 amino acids. Germline V lookup: CDR1 MGHDK, CDR2 SYGVNS. The germline V and J ends were trimmed by 5 bases and 5 bases, with 12 bases remaining between them.

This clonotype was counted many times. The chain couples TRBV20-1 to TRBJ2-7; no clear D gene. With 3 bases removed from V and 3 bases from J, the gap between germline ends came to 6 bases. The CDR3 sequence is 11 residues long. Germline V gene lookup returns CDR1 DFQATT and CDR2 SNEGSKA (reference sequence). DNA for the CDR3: TGCAGTGCTAGCCCAGGCTACGAGCAGTACTTC. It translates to CSASPGYEQYF.

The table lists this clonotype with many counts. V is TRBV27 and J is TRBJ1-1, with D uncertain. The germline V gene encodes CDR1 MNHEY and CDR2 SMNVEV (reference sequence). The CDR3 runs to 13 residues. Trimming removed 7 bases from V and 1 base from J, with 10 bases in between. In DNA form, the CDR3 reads TGTGCCAGCATTCCCTTGGGGAACACTGAAGCTTTCTTT. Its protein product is CASIPLGNTEAFF.

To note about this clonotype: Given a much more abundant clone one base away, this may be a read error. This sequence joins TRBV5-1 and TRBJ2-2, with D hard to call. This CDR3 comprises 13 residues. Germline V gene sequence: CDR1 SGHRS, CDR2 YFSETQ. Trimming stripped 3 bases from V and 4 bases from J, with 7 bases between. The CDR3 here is CASSSIPTGELFF. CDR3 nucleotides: TGCGCCAGCAGCTCCATACCCACCGGGGAGCTGTTTTTT.